What follows describes a single T cell receptor (beta chain). Its antigen remains undetermined. No base quality information exists; no much larger clone differs at one position. The data are from a study of post-analysis software for immune sequencing data (dated by TCRdb to the mid-2010s). Context from the whole study: Disease courses on record covered relapsing-remitting, secondary progressive and progressive-relapsing multiple sclerosis, though some patients had no subtype annotation. The patient repertoires were compared against approximately ten previously published healthy control repertoires obtained from donors aged roughly 6 to 26 years. A subset of samples was prepared in parallel using single-end sample barcoding, then pooled and co-amplified after Illumina adapter ligation. Beyond this particular receptor, the publication reports: Multiple sclerosis patients had significantly lower normalized Chao1 diversity than controls, a result that suggests substantial peripheral T-cell clonal expansion. Significantly higher frequencies in patients than in controls were found for several TRBV segments, including TRBV5-6, TRBV5-1 and TRBV20-1. Direct clustering with F measure showed strong co-clustering of samples prepared in the same batch, prompting a batch-effect correction. The control group was slightly older than the multiple sclerosis patient group.

V is clipped by 6 bases and J by 5 bases, and the sequence between their germline boundaries is 20 bases long. The germline V gene (reference sequence) sets CDR1 to SEHNR and CDR2 to FQNEAQ. Reading from cysteine to phenylalanine, the CDR3 counts 15 amino acids. Only the CDR3 portion is preserved as DNA: 45 bases, with reading frame beginning at the first base. The library was produced with PCR. Sequenced using an Illumina HiSeq 2500. Unique molecular identifiers were incorporated into TCR beta cDNA libraries to reduce PCR and sequencing biases. Every 1 to 10 million input T cells yielded approximately 500,000 cDNA molecules, meaning each molecule approximated one T cell. Patient libraries were prepared and sequenced with the same protocol used for the earlier healthy control dataset. Within a given batch, samples were prepared together, multiplexed and sequenced on the same HiSeq lane. The authors processed their data as follows. MIGEC was used to process the raw barcoded reads, and molecular identifier groups with only a single read were discarded before consensus assembly and CDR3 extraction. VDJtools was used for post-analysis of the clonotype tables, with diversity normalized by down-sampling every dataset to the smallest sample size. Repertoire overlap clustering matched CDR3 amino acid but not nucleotide sequences to correct batch-related cross-sample contamination. TCRdb reprocessed the public reads (quality trimming at Q25 with fastp, clone calling with MiXCR) and kept in-frame beta chains. All rows with the same CDR3 protein become a single entry with the most common DNA and genes. The V and J calls and clone size come from TCRdb's table, not from the authors' own analysis. The sample profile shows more than 450,000 distinct CDR3 sequences; around a third of them were found once. Together, the top ten hold around 6.1% of the sample.

TCR beta repertoires were profiled from peripheral blood of roughly 13 young patients with multiple sclerosis to demonstrate the VDJtools post-analysis software. Multiple sclerosis patients were children and adolescents aged about 6 to 15 years. The clonotype comes from a girl between 2 and 17 years old with multiple sclerosis. Sequencing used blood. The chain is encoded by TRBV7-9 joined to TRBJ2-7; TRBD1 is a weak D gene call, 6 bases matching. In nucleotides, the sequence is TGTGCCAGCAGTTCCGGGACAAATCCCCTCCACGAGCAGTACTTC. This codes for CASSSGTNPLHEQYF.